The subject of this entry is one T cell receptor (beta chain). Germline lookup yields CDR1 LGHDT and CDR2 YNNKEL (reference sequence). This CDR3 has 15 residues. J was trimmed by 4 bases and V by 4 bases; bases with no gene match: 3. This sample is part of a study of blood T cell repertoires in COVID-19. Study information: In each case, the material was cDNA or gDNA derived from T cells, B-cell-depleted T cells, or PBMCs.

Only in-frame clones appear in the TCRdb table, and some are missing; sequencing was by immunoSEQ multiplex PCR. The sample has roughly 91,000 clones, roughly 78% seen once; the top ten hold more than 1%. The receptor comes from a woman aged 80 or over with acute or convalescent COVID-19. The sequenced sample consisted of peripheral blood. The chain combines TRBV3-1 (or the pseudogene TRBV3-2) with TRBJ2-2; TRBD1 matches at 10 bases. CDR3 DNA sequence: TGTGCCAGCAGCCCCGGGGACAGGGGCACCGGGGAGCTGTTTTTT. Encoded protein: CASSPGDRGTGELFF.